This TCR beta chain was found in a study of siplizumab effects on memory and regulatory T cells. There are 13 residues in the CDR3. Germline CDR1 is SGHRS and CDR2 is YFSETQ. The V gene lost 0 bases and the J gene lost 3 bases, with 6 bases spanning the gap. Worth noting for this clone: Other DNA sequences within the sample encode an identical CDR3.

The table came from immunoSEQ multiplex PCR; TCRdb's copy has only in-frame clones and leaves some out. The sample consists of 37,000 or so clones, approximately 88% of them appearing once. What was sequenced was naive CD4+ T cells sorted from blood. This chain uses TRBV5-1 with TRBJ2-5, with a weak D call TRBD2 (5 bases). The TCR originated in a human donor in good health. The CDR3, as DNA: TGCGCCAGCAGCTTGGGGACTGAAGAGACCCAGTACTTC. Encoded protein: CASSLGTEETQYF. The complete variable domain, with remaining parts taken from reference TRBV5-1 and TRBJ2-5, reads KAGVTQTPRYLIKTRGQQVTLSCSPISGHRSVSWYQQTPGQGLQFLFEYFSETQRNKGNFPGRFSGRQFSNSRSEMNVSTLELGDSALYLCASSLGTEETQYFGPGTRLLVL.